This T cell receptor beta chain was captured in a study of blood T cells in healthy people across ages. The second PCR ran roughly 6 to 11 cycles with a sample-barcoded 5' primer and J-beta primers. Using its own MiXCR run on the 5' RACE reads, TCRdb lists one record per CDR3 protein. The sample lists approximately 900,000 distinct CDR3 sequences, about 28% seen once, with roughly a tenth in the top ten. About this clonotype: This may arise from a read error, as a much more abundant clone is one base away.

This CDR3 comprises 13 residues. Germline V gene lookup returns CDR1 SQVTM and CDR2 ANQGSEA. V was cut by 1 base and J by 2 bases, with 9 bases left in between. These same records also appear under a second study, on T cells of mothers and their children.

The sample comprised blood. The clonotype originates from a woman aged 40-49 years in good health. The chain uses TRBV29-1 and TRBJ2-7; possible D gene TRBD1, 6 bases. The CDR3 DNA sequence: TGCAGCGTTGAAGGGACAGTGGCCTACGAGCAGTACTTC. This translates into CSVEGTVAYEQYF.